These 32 T cell receptor beta chains came from one sample sequenced in a study of B cell selection in AIRE deficiency. Using immunoSEQ multiplex PCR, the repertoire was profiled, and TCRdb retains in-frame clones only, with some absent. The table has 20,000 to 25,000 clones, about 97% seen once; the top ten hold more than 0.15%. CD4+CD127+ cells were sorted as the conventional CD4 T cells. Sequenced sample: conventional CD4+ T cells sorted from PBMCs. Source of these receptors: a human donor with AIRE deficiency.

J is TRBJ1-2 and V is TRBV5-5; D may be TRBD1 (5 bases). The CDR3 covers 15 residues. The germline gives CDR1 SGHKS, CDR2 YYEKEE (reference sequence). The V gene lost 1 base and the J gene lost 5 bases, with 15 bases spanning the gap. In DNA, the CDR3 is TGTGCCAGCAGCTTGCGGGCCGGGGCCTTTTATGGCTACACCTTC. This codes for CASSLRAGAFYGYTF.

A single count supports this clone. The chain joins TRBV28 to TRBJ2-5; 7 bases map to TRBD2. The DNA matches TRBJ2-7 better at its end, which makes the J call doubtful. The length of the CDR3 is 14 residues. CDR1 is MDHEN, CDR2 SYDVKM, per germline. The CDR3 nucleotides read TGTGCCTCGAAAGGCGGGAGTACGATATACGAGCAGTACTTC. Protein: CASKGGSTIYEQYF.

This clone was seen just once. The chain joins TRBV29-1 to TRBJ2-7, with D possibly TRBD1 on 6 matching bases. Germline V gives CDR1 SQVTM, CDR2 ANQGSEA. CDR3 length: 13 amino acids. V was cut by 7 bases and J by 2 bases, with 15 bases left in between. CDR3 loop: CSASGTLTYEQYF. In DNA form, the CDR3 reads TGCAGCGCCTCCGGGACACTGACCTACGAGCAGTACTTC.

The chain has TRBV4-1 and TRBJ2-1; maybe TRBD2 (6 bases). This CDR3 has 15 amino acids. Germline V gene data show CDR1 as MGHRA and CDR2 as YSYEKL. V dropped 0 bases and J dropped 5 bases, with 11 bases sitting between them. The CDR3 coding sequence is TGCGCCAGCAGCCAAGATCGGGGCGGGAACAATGAGCAGTTCTTC. Its translation: CASSQDRGGNNEQFF.

The chain is built from TRBV6-1 and TRBJ2-1; tentative D call: TRBD2 (6 bases). Between the trimmed V and J ends, which lost 8 bases and 0 bases, there was a span of 8 bases. The germline CDR1 and CDR2 sequences are MNHNS and SASEGT. CDR3 length: 13 amino acids. Written as DNA, the CDR3 is TGTGCCAGCCGGCGGGACTCCTACAATGAGCAGTTCTTC. Its protein product is CASRRDSYNEQFF.

This sequence joins TRBV9 and TRBJ2-1; 9 bases are a match to TRBD2. Looked up from germline, CDR1 is SGDLS and CDR2 is YYNGEE. The junction had 9 bases not matched to a gene; V was cut back by 2 bases and J by 6 bases. The CDR3 consists of 16 residues. CDR3 DNA sequence: TGTGCCAGCAGCGTTCGGAGTAGCGGGAGATTCAATGAGCAGTTCTTC. Its translation: CASSVRSSGRFNEQFF.

This clone was detected only a few times. The chain's CDR3 is CAWRRAGFNEKLFF. The CDR3 DNA sequence: TGTGCCTGGAGGAGAGCGGGGTTTAATGAAAAACTGTTTTTT. The rearrangement links TRBV30 to TRBJ1-4, with D unresolved. V was pared by 3 bases and J by 4 bases, with 12 bases between. CDR3 size: 14 residues. The V gene's germline CDR1 is GTSNPN and CDR2 SVGIG (reference sequence).

The chain links TRBV11-2 to TRBJ2-1; TRBD2 is a possible D gene (5 bases). V lost 5 bases and J 2 bases, leaving 22 bases between the germline ends. The CDR3 consists of 18 residues. Germline CDR1 is SGHAT and CDR2 is FQNNGV. The CDR3 here is CASSPRIAIYPTYNEQFF. DNA of the CDR3: TGTGCCAGCAGCCCACGGATAGCGATCTATCCCACCTACAATGAGCAGTTCTTC.

The chain joins TRBV30 to TRBJ2-7; D might be TRBD1 (6 bases). Germline CDR1 is GTSNPN and CDR2 is SVGIG (reference sequence). There are 16 residues in the CDR3. V dropped 0 bases and J dropped 3 bases, with 18 bases sitting between them. The CDR3 region has the DNA TGTGCCTGGAGTGTAGGTCACCGGGACACCTACTACGAGCAGTACTTC. Translating gives CAWSVGHRDTYYEQYF.

The chain joins TRBV27 to TRBJ2-4; 9 bases fit TRBD1. This CDR3 contains 16 residues. J was trimmed by 5 bases and V by 5 bases; bases with no gene match: 10. Germline V gene sequence: CDR1 MNHEY, CDR2 SMNVEV (reference sequence). The CDR3 loop reads CASSNRDRVTENIQYF. In DNA, the CDR3 is TGTGCCAGCAGTAACAGGGACAGGGTGACGGAAAACATTCAGTACTTC.

This chain uses TRBV18 with TRBJ2-1; no definite D call. Germline CDR1 is KGHSH and CDR2 is LQKENI. The CDR3 covers 14 residues. Trimming took off 3 bases at V and 14 bases at J, with 20 bases between the two ends. The CDR3 bases are TGTGCCAGCTCACCGGAAAGGGCTCTAAAGGCGAAGTTCTTC. Protein product: CASSPERALKAKFF.

The chain joins TRBV5-4 to TRBJ2-3, with a weak D call TRBD1 (6 bases). Germline assignment: CDR1 SGHNT and CDR2 YYREEE (reference sequence). Trimming stripped 3 bases from V and 1 base from J, with 15 bases between. This CDR3 spans 16 amino acids. The CDR3 is CASSSRQEAGTDTQYF. The CDR3 DNA sequence: TGTGCCAGCAGCTCACGACAGGAAGCGGGCACAGATACGCAGTATTTT.

The chain is built from TRBV4-3 and TRBJ2-1; a weak D match, TRBD1 (6 bases). The CDR3 loop spans 13 amino acids. Germline V gene lookup returns CDR1 LGHNA and CDR2 YSLEER. V lost 4 bases and J lost 8, with 12 bases in between. The CDR3 DNA is TGCGCCAGCAGCCCCTCAAACAGGGATGAGCAGTTCTTC. It is translated as CASSPSNRDEQFF.

The table lists this clone with a count of one. The chain couples TRBV7-9 to TRBJ2-1, with D uncertain. The CDR3 is made up of 14 amino acids. The germline gives CDR1 SEHNR, CDR2 FQNEAQ (reference sequence). V shed 3 bases and J shed 5 bases, with 11 bases lying between them. The CDR3 is CASSFEGPDNEQFF. CDR3 DNA: TGTGCCAGCAGCTTCGAAGGGCCCGACAATGAGCAGTTCTTC.

This chain connects TRBV6-5 to TRBJ1-1; D perhaps matches TRBD1 (5 bases). Germline lookup yields CDR1 MNHEY and CDR2 SVGAGI. With 0 bases removed from V and 5 bases from J, the gap between germline ends came to 7 bases. The CDR3 runs 13 residues. The CDR3 DNA reads TGTGCCAGCAGTTACTCGGGGGGAACTGAAGCTTTCTTT. This sequence encodes CASSYSGGTEAFF.

The chain employs TRBV9 and TRBJ1-2; D is perhaps TRBD1 (5 bases). The CDR3 consists of 13 residues. CDR1 is SGDLS, CDR2 YYNGEE, per germline. V lost 0 bases and J 3 bases, leaving 6 bases between the germline ends. The CDR3 coding sequence is TGTGCCAGCAGCGTAGGGGGGTACTATGGCTACACCTTC. This encodes CASSVGGYYGYTF.

For the CDR3, the DNA is TGTGCCAGCAGTTCCCCCAGGAGGGGTAATTCCTACGAGCAGTACTTC. It translates to CASSSPRRGNSYEQYF. This chain uses TRBV27 with TRBJ2-7, with D perhaps matching TRBD2 (6 bases). Germline CDR1 reads MNHEY; CDR2 reads SMNVEV (reference sequence). This CDR3 is built from 16 residues. The V end lost 4 bases, the J end lost 1 base, and 17 bases lay between the germline ends.

The sample holds one count of this clone. The rearrangement joins TRBV10-3 to TRBJ2-7; 11 positions agree with TRBD1. The CDR3 spans 15 residues. Germline loops: CDR1 ENHRY, CDR2 SYGVKD. The V gene end was trimmed by 2 bases and the J gene end by 7 bases; junction bases not matched to a gene: 7. The CDR3 nucleotides are TGTGCCATCAGTGAGCCGGGACAGGGGGTCAGGGAGCAGTACTTC. Translating it yields CAISEPGQGVREQYF.

V is TRBV27 and J is TRBJ2-5, with TRBD2 identical over 11 bases. The germline gives CDR1 MNHEY, CDR2 SMNVEV (reference sequence). CDR3 length equals 16 residues. V trimming: 3 bases; J trimming: 7 bases; junction bases outside the gene matches: 10. CDR3 in DNA: TGTGCCAGCAGTTTCTCGACTAGCGGGGATGTAGGGACCCAGTACTTC. This sequence encodes CASSFSTSGDVGTQYF.

The rearrangement links TRBV6-5 to TRBJ1-2; possible D gene TRBD1, 6 bases. The CDR3 covers 15 residues. The germline V gene has CDR1 MNHEY and CDR2 SVGAGI. The V gene lost 1 base and the J gene lost 5 bases, with 14 bases spanning the gap. CDR3 loop: CASSYFAGGLYGYTF. The CDR3 DNA follows: TGTGCCAGCAGTTACTTCGCCGGGGGCCTTTATGGCTACACCTTC.

This chain joins TRBV7-2 and TRBJ1-5, with 8 bases lining up with TRBD1. Germline CDR1 and CDR2: SGHTA and FQGNSA. The V gene end was trimmed by 6 bases and the J gene end by 3 bases; junction bases not matched to a gene: 7. The CDR3 is 15 amino acids. The CDR3 bases are TGTGCCAGCAGATTGGACAGGGCTCACAATCAGCCCCAGCATTTT. Its protein product is CASRLDRAHNQPQHF. The full variable domain, with the rest looked up from reference TRBV7-2 and TRBJ1-5, is GAGVSQSPSNKVTEKGKDVELRCDPISGHTALYWYRQSLGQGLEFLIYFQGNSAPDKSGLPSDRFSAERTGGSVSTLTIQRTQQEDSAVYLCASRLDRAHNQPQHFGDGTRLSIL.

This clone has only one observation. V is TRBV28 and J is TRBJ1-1, with a possible D match to TRBD1 (5 bases). The CDR3 is made up of 14 amino acids. Germline V gives CDR1 MDHEN, CDR2 SYDVKM. The ends were cut back, 8 bases at V and 4 bases at J, with 17 bases in the middle. The chain's CDR3 is CASGTAVGVTEAFF. DNA for the CDR3: TGTGCCAGCGGGACGGCGGTCGGGGTCACTGAAGCTTTCTTT.

The gene calls are TRBV7-2 and TRBJ2-7, with D perhaps TRBD2 (7 bases). V lost 5 bases to trimming and J lost 6 bases, with 11 bases between them. The CDR3 has 12 amino acids. From germline, CDR1 is SGHTA and CDR2 FQGNSA. As DNA, the CDR3 is TGTGCCAGCAGCCAGGGGACTATCGAGCAGTACTTC. Translating it yields CASSQGTIEQYF.

The chain recombines TRBV4-3 with TRBJ2-3; TRBD1 matches 8 bases. V trimming: 0 bases; J trimming: 4 bases; junction bases outside the gene matches: 9. This CDR3 comprises 17 residues. CDR1 is LGHNA and CDR2 is YSLEER in the germline V gene. CDR3 DNA sequence: TGCGCCAGCAGCCAAGAAGGGACAGGCCCCTCGGCAGATACGCAGTATTTT. Its protein is CASSQEGTGPSADTQYF.

The chain joins TRBV2 to TRBJ2-6, with D possibly TRBD2 on 5 matching bases. The CDR3 covers 14 residues. Germline CDR1 and CDR2: SNHLY and FYNNEI. The CDR3, as DNA: TGTGCAAGTCGTCGGGATTCTGGGGCCAACGTCCTGACTTTC. It codes for CASRRDSGANVLTF.

This clone was counted once. The genes are TRBV6-5 and TRBJ1-3; D not resolved. The ends were cut back, 2 bases at V and 2 bases at J, with 7 bases in the middle. CDR1 is MNHEY, CDR2 SVGAGI, per germline. This CDR3 has 14 residues. The CDR3 sequence is CASSYGNPGNTIYF. CDR3 nucleotides: TGTGCCAGCAGTTACGGGAATCCTGGAAACACCATATATTTT.

The chain has TRBV10-1 and TRBJ2-7; 8 bases are shared with TRBD2. The germline gives CDR1 WNHNN, CDR2 SYGVQD (reference sequence). This CDR3 spans 15 amino acids. J was trimmed by 5 bases and V by 6 bases; bases with no gene match: 12. The CDR3 DNA follows: TGCGCCAGCAGGTACCCTGGACTAGCTACCAACGAGCAGTACTTC. Amino acid sequence: CASRYPGLATNEQYF.

V is TRBV30 and J is TRBJ2-7; TRBD2 matches at 11 bases. Trimming took 1 base from V and 6 from J; bases not matched to a gene: 5. This CDR3 spans 14 amino acids. Germline values: CDR1 GTSNPN, CDR2 SVGIG (reference sequence). CDR3 sequence (DNA): TGTGCCTGGAGTGGACTAGCGGGACTAGTCGAGCAGTACTTC. It yields the protein CAWSGLAGLVEQYF.

The rearrangement links TRBV19 to TRBJ1-2; D ambiguous. This CDR3 comprises 12 residues. CDR1 is LNHDA and CDR2 is SQIVND in the germline V gene (reference sequence). V lost 3 bases, J lost 3 bases, and 5 bases lay in between. The CDR3 region is CASSIQDYGYTF. In nucleotides, the CDR3 is TGTGCCAGTAGTATCCAGGACTATGGCTACACCTTC.

V gene TRBV4-1 combines with J gene TRBJ2-1, with 14 bases aligning to TRBD2. Per germline, CDR1 MGHRA and CDR2 YSYEKL. V shed 3 bases, J shed 5 bases, and the junction held 9 bases outside the gene matches. The CDR3 is 18 residues long. The CDR3 nucleotides read TGCGCCAGCAGCCAGCTTGACATGGGACTAGCGGGAGACAATGAGCAGTTCTTC. Its protein product is CASSQLDMGLAGDNEQFF.

This clone was seen a single time. V gene TRBV28 combines with J gene TRBJ1-3; D gene ambiguous. The CDR3 sequence is 15 residues long. Germline lookup yields CDR1 MDHEN and CDR2 SYDVKM. Trimming shortened V by 8 bases and J by 0 bases, and 14 bases separated the two germline ends. In nucleotides, the CDR3 is TGTGCCAGCCGAACACCGCCAGGCTCTGGAAACACCATATATTTT. It yields the protein CASRTPPGSGNTIYF.

This clone was counted once. The chain combines TRBV10-3 with TRBJ1-1, with 7 bases that match TRBD1. The CDR3 is 14 amino acids. Germline V gives CDR1 ENHRY, CDR2 SYGVKD. J gave up 4 bases and V 6 bases, and 8 bases lay outside the gene matches. CDR3 DNA sequence: TGTGCCATCAGGGAAACAGGGGATGCCACTGAAGCTTTCTTT. As protein: CAIRETGDATEAFF.